This T cell receptor (beta chain) was identified during a study of T cell changes during pregnancy in multiple sclerosis. Clones were sequenced by immunoSEQ multiplex PCR, and TCRdb holds only the in-frame ones, with some missing. The table includes under 40,000 clones, 90% detected once. Trimming pared 6 bases from V and 7 bases from J, leaving 16 bases between. This CDR3 contains 14 residues. Per the germline V gene, CDR1 is MNHNS and CDR2 is SASEGT. The sample consisted of CD4+ T cells from peripheral blood mononuclear cells, taken in the second trimester of pregnancy. The V gene is TRBV6-1, the J gene TRBJ2-4; TRBD1 is a possible D gene (6 bases). The clonotype originates from a female donor with multiple sclerosis, enrolled in a pregnancy study. CDR3 sequence (DNA): TGTGCCAGCAGAGAAACAGGGTTCAACAACATTCAGTACTTC. Its translation: CASRETGFNNIQYF.